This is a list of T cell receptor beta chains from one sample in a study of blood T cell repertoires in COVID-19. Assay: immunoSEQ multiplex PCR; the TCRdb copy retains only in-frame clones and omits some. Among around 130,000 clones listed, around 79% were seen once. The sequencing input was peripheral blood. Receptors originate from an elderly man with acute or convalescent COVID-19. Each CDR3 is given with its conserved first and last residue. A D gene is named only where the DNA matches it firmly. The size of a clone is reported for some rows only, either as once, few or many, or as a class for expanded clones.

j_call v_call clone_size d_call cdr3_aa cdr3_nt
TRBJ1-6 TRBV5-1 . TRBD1 CASTPGDRGQSPLHF TGCGCCAGCACCCCAGGGGACAGGGGCCAATCACCCCTCCACTTT
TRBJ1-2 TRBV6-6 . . CASTTLTHGYTF TGTGCCAGCACTACTCTTACCCATGGCTACACCTTC
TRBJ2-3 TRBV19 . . CASSIGGGTDTQYF TGTGCCAGTAGTATCGGGGGTGGGACAGATACGCAGTATTTT
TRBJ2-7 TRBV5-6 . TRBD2 CASSKGLAGSYEQYF TGTGCCAGCAGCAAAGGACTAGCGGGGTCCTACGAGCAGTACTTC
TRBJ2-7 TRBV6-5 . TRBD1 CASSLKRDSYYEQYF TGTGCCAGCAGCCTAAAACGGGACAGTTACTACGAGCAGTACTTC
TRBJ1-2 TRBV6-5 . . CASSYVGSGGYTF TGTGCCAGCAGTTACGTCGGGAGTGGTGGCTACACCTTC
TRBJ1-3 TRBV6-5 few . CASMAGLGNTIYF TGTGCCAGCATGGCAGGGCTCGGAAACACCATATATTTT
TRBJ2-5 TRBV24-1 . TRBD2 CATSVGGGGMESEAQYF TGTGCCACCAGTGTCGGCGGGGGGGGTATGGAGTCGGAGGCCCAGTACTTC
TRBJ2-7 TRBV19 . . CASSIGVTVNGYEQYF TGTGCCAGTAGTATTGGTGTGACAGTTAACGGCTACGAGCAGTACTTC
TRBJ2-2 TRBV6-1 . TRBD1 CASSALSGTGWYTGELFF TGTGCCAGCAGTGCACTCTCCGGGACAGGGTGGTACACCGGGGAGCTGTTTTTT
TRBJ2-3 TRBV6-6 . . CASSYGGGSAIF TGTGCCAGCAGTTACGGCGGTGGATCGGCTATTTTC
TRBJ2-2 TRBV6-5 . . CASTVRPTGNGELFF TGTGCCAGCACCGTTCGGCCCACAGGGAACGGGGAGCTGTTTTTT
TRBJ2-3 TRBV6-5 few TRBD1 CASSYPGQGRNTQYF TGTGCCAGCAGTTACCCCGGACAGGGGAGGAATACGCAGTATTTT
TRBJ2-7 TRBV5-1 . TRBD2 CASSLNGGDSYEQYF TGCGCCAGCAGCCTCAACGGGGGGGACTCCTACGAGCAGTACTTC
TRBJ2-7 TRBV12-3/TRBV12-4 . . CASRPGLLREQYF TGTGCCAGCAGGCCTGGACTCCTCCGGGAGCAGTACTTC
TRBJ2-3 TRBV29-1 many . CSVEQGGYTDTQYF TGCAGCGTTGAACAGGGGGGATACACAGATACGCAGTATTTT
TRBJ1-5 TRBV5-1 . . CASSLDGAGNQPQHF TGCGCCAGCAGCTTGGACGGCGCGGGTAATCAGCCCCAGCATTTT
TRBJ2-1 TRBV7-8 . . CASSLGGLKFF TGTGCCAGCAGCCTGGGGGGATTAAAGTTCTTC
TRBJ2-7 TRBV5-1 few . CASSPDRQENYEQYF TGCGCCAGCAGCCCGGATAGACAGGAAAACTACGAGCAGTACTTC
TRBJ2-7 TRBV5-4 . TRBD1 CASSRTGTGAYEQYF TGTGCCAGCAGCCGAACCGGGACAGGGGCCTACGAGCAGTACTTC
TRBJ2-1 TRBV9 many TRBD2 CASSASTSAEQFF TGTGCCAGCAGCGCCTCTACTAGCGCTGAGCAGTTCTTC
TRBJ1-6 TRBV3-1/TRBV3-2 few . CASSQARGRSPLHF TGTGCCAGCAGCCAAGCCCGGGGGAGGTCACCCCTCCACTTT